This is a list of T cell receptor beta chains from one sample in a study of T cells in localized non-small cell lung cancer. Method: immunoSEQ multiplex PCR; TCRdb's copy keeps in-frame clones and lacks some. The table shows around 83,000 clones, with roughly 87% occurring only once. The sequencing here drew on peripheral blood, taken before any cancer treatment. Source of these receptors: a man aged 40 to 70 with stage I squamous cell lung carcinoma. Both conserved end residues are part of each CDR3. A D gene is named only where the DNA matches it firmly. Rows may omit the clone size; those that give it use once, few, many or a size class.

V	D	size	J	CDR3	DNA
TRBV5-4	-	few	TRBJ2-3	CASSLELTDTQYF	TGTGCCAGCAGCTTGGAGCTCACAGATACGCAGTATTTT
TRBV28	-	-	TRBJ1-2	CASSLRRADYGYTF	TGTGCCAGCAGTTTAAGGAGGGCAGACTATGGCTACACCTTC
TRBV29-1	-	-	TRBJ2-3	CSVDGGKDTQYF	TGCAGCGTTGATGGGGGAAAAGATACGCAGTATTTT
TRBV2	-	-	TRBJ1-5	CASSYSGQPQHF	TGTGCCAGCAGCTACAGCGGGCAGCCCCAGCATTTT
TRBV5-1	-	-	TRBJ2-1	CASSLGSEYNEQFF	TGCGCCAGCAGCTTGGGATCTGAGTACAATGAGCAGTTCTTC
TRBV15	-	-	TRBJ1-4	CATSRSALGREKLFF	TGTGCCACCAGCAGATCGGCCCTAGGGAGGGAAAAACTGTTTTTT
TRBV6-5	TRBD1	-	TRBJ1-1	CASSYRGQGGEAFF	TGTGCCAGCAGTTACAGGGGACAGGGGGGGGAAGCTTTCTTT
TRBV2	-	-	TRBJ2-2	CASRRERNGELFF	TGTGCCAGCCGGAGGGAACGGAACGGGGAGCTGTTTTTT
TRBV7-9	TRBD2	-	TRBJ2-5	CASSFPGTSGLETQYF	TGTGCCAGCAGCTTTCCCGGGACTAGCGGGCTAGAGACCCAGTACTTC
TRBV19	-	-	TRBJ1-2	CASRRASPQGERNYGYTF	TGTGCCAGTAGGCGGGCGAGCCCACAGGGCGAACGAAACTATGGCTACACCTTC
TRBV5-1	-	once	TRBJ1-1	CASSFRPNTEAFF	TGCGCCAGCAGTTTCAGGCCCAACACTGAAGCTTTCTTT
TRBV18	TRBD1	once	TRBJ1-2	CASSPRDSNYGYTF	TGTGCCAGCTCACCTCGGGACAGTAACTATGGCTACACCTTC
TRBV10-3	-	once	TRBJ1-1	CAISPEGNKNTEAFF	TGTGCCATCAGTCCCGAAGGGAATAAGAACACTGAAGCTTTCTTT
TRBV2	-	-	TRBJ1-1	CASSVAGTGGEAFF	TGTGCCAGCAGTGTTGCCGGGACCGGGGGTGAAGCTTTCTTT
TRBV6-5	TRBD1	-	TRBJ1-1	CASSYDRGRNTEAFF	TGTGCCAGCAGTTACGACAGGGGAAGGAACACTGAAGCTTTCTTT
TRBV5-1	-	-	TRBJ2-4	CASSPPDRHIQYF	TGCGCCAGCAGCCCCCCCGACCGGCACATTCAGTACTTC
TRBV7-2	-	-	TRBJ2-7	CASSQAYEQYF	TGTGCCAGCAGCCAAGCCTACGAGCAGTACTTC
TRBV4-1	-	-	TRBJ2-3	CASSQDGVRGTDTQYF	TGCGCCAGCAGCCAAGATGGGGTCAGGGGCACAGATACGCAGTATTTT
TRBV28	-	-	TRBJ1-2	CASSFAGEGSYGYTF	TGTGCCAGCAGTTTCGCTGGGGAGGGATCCTATGGCTACACCTTC
TRBV6-5	-	-	TRBJ2-1	CASSPPRTSYNEQFF	TGTGCCAGCAGTCCTCCCCGAACATCTTACAATGAGCAGTTCTTC
TRBV20-1	TRBD1	-	TRBJ1-1	CSASRTGEAFF	TGCAGTGCTTCTCGGACAGGGGAAGCTTTCTTT
TRBV28	-	-	TRBJ1-1	CASSPPRGTEAFF	TGTGCCAGCAGCCCCCCCCGGGGCACTGAAGCTTTCTTT
TRBV7-9	TRBD1	-	TRBJ1-3	CASSLQGDTGNTIYF	TGTGCCAGCAGCCTACAGGGGGACACTGGAAACACCATATATTTT
TRBV19	TRBD2	once	TRBJ2-3	CASSSRWEGDTQYF	TGTGCCAGTAGCTCTAGGTGGGAGGGAGATACGCAGTATTTT
TRBV21-1	-	-	TRBJ2-1	CASSSDEQFF	TGTGCCAGCAGTTCGGATGAGCAGTTCTTC
TRBV29-1	-	once	TRBJ1-4	CSVAAGEKLFF	TGCAGCGTCGCCGCGGGAGAAAAACTGTTTTTT
TRBV14	-	-	TRBJ1-3	CASSQGALPIYF	TGTGCCAGCAGCCAAGGAGCTCTACCCATATATTTT
TRBV9	-	-	TRBJ2-2	CASSVRTSGVNTGELFF	TGTGCCAGCAGCGTTCGAACCAGTGGGGTGAACACCGGGGAGCTGTTTTTT
TRBV18	-	-	TRBJ2-1	CASSPFPQSDEQFF	TGTGCCAGCTCACCGTTCCCACAATCGGATGAGCAGTTCTTC
TRBV28	-	-	TRBJ1-5	CASSFADANSNQPQHF	TGTGCCAGCAGTTTCGCGGACGCAAATAGCAATCAGCCCCAGCATTTT
TRBV20-1	-	-	TRBJ2-7	CSAGVREQYF	TGCAGTGCTGGGGTGCGGGAGCAGTACTTC
TRBV6-1	-	-	TRBJ1-3	CASTWGTTSGNTIYF	TGTGCCAGCACCTGGGGGACAACCTCTGGAAACACCATATATTTT
TRBV14	-	-	TRBJ2-3	CASSPTFLGAPTDTQYF	TGTGCCAGCAGCCCAACCTTTCTGGGGGCGCCAACAGATACGCAGTATTTT